This T cell receptor beta chain came from a study of blood T cell repertoires in COVID-19. Study-level information: Samples came from the United States, Italy and Spain, spanning acute and convalescent COVID-19. Sources were T cells, B-cell-depleted T cells, or PBMCs; the material itself was cDNA or gDNA.

Clones were sequenced by immunoSEQ multiplex PCR, and TCRdb holds only the in-frame ones, with some missing. The data contain roughly 220,000 clones, 75% to 90% of them singletons. The CDR3 extends over 12 amino acids. V lost 5 bases and J lost 4, with 6 bases in between. Germline V gene sequence: CDR1 SGHTA, CDR2 FQGNSA. Cohort allocation depended upon clinical history that participants reported. The sequenced material came from PBMCs or T cells enriched from blood (not recorded which). The origin of this receptor is a woman in her thirties or forties with acute COVID-19. The genes are TRBV7-2 and TRBJ1-3, with unresolved D. In nucleotides, the CDR3 is TGTGCCAGCAGCGCACAGGGAAACACCATATATTTT. It encodes CASSAQGNTIYF.